This TCR beta chain was retrieved from a study of T cell responses to AZD1222 COVID-19 vaccine. V lost 3 bases and J lost 1; bases outside the gene matches: 10. CDR1 is GTSNPN, CDR2 SVGIG, per germline (reference sequence). The CDR3 totals 16 residues. Study-level results: Targeting of unmutated variant regions was reportedly seen in nearly half of spike-specific TCRs. Among vaccine-associated CD4 TCRs, coverage spanned spike, with dominance at 160-218 and 743-854. Only a handful of AZD1222 recipients tested seropositive at baseline.

Concerning this clone: Its specificity is not known.

Produced via immunoSEQ multiplex PCR; TCRdb's table is partial and in-frame only. The sample shows roughly 170,000 clones, around 88% of them seen only once. The sequencing used peripheral blood, collected on day 0 of AZD1222 vaccination. The J gene is TRBJ1-1, the V gene TRBV30; 8 bases map to TRBD1. This receptor was identified in an adult in good health. The CDR3 coding sequence is TGTGCCTGGAGCTTCGGACAGGGCGGAACGAACACTGAAGCTTTCTTT. It is translated as CAWSFGQGGTNTEAFF.